The 8 T cell receptor beta chains given below trace back to one sample, sequenced in a study of T cell changes during pregnancy in multiple sclerosis. Measured with immunoSEQ multiplex PCR; TCRdb has only the in-frame clones, and not every one. Among around 60,000 clones, 93% were seen once, and the ten largest hold about 1.7%. The sample consisted of peripheral blood, taken after pregnancy. The origin of the receptors is a female donor with multiple sclerosis, enrolled in a pregnancy study.

This chain links TRBV5-4 with TRBJ2-5; no clear D. The germline V gene has CDR1 SGHNT and CDR2 YYREEE (reference sequence). With 3 bases removed from V and 1 base from J, the gap between germline ends came to 16 bases. The CDR3 has 16 amino acids. In nucleotides, the CDR3 is TGTGCCAGCAGCTCCCCCAACTCGCGGAGCCAAGAGACCCAGTACTTC. The encoded protein is CASSSPNSRSQETQYF.

The chain couples TRBV11-3 to TRBJ1-1; tentatively, D is TRBD1 (5 bases). Trimming stripped 0 bases from V and 4 bases from J, with 12 bases between. This CDR3 has 15 residues. CDR1 and CDR2 (germline): SGHNT, YENEEA. CDR3 loop: CASSLDPGWSTEAFF. DNA of the CDR3: TGTGCCAGCAGCTTAGACCCAGGGTGGAGCACTGAAGCTTTCTTT.

CDR3 sequence: CASSSGRGEQFF. As DNA, the CDR3 is TGTGCCAGCAGCTCGGGGAGGGGTGAGCAGTTCTTC. The rearrangement joins TRBV5-8 to TRBJ2-1, with 7 bases fitting TRBD2. The J segment lost 9 bases and the V segment lost 3 bases, leaving 3 bases of the junction unmatched. The CDR3 runs 12 residues. Germline loops: CDR1 SGHTS, CDR2 YDEGEE.

This sequence joins TRBV7-9 and TRBJ2-1; the match to TRBD2 covers 14 bases. The CDR3 has 17 amino acids. The germline CDR1 and CDR2 sequences are SEHNR and FQNEAQ (reference sequence). V gave up 7 bases and J gave up 10 bases; unmatched junction bases: 15. CDR3 sequence reads: CASNVGLAGGPGLEQFF. The CDR3 region has the DNA TGTGCCAGCAACGTAGGACTAGCGGGAGGCCCGGGTTTAGAGCAGTTCTTC. Supplemented by reference TRBV7-9 and TRBJ2-1, the full variable domain reads DTGVSQNPRHKITKRGQNVTFRCDPISEHNRLYWYRQTLGQGPEFLTYFQNEAQLEKSRLLSDRFSAERPKGSFSTLEIQRTEQGDSAMYLCASNVGLAGGPGLEQFFGPGTRLTVL.

The chain joins TRBV11-3 to TRBJ2-5, with TRBD2 as a possible D gene (6 bases). V lost 5 bases and J lost 5, with 18 bases in between. Germline V CDR1 and CDR2: SGHNT, YENEEA. The CDR3 runs to 15 residues. The CDR3 coding sequence is TGTGCCAGCAGCCCCCGGTCCGGGACTGGTGAGACCCAGTACTTC. This gives the protein CASSPRSGTGETQYF.

The rearrangement links TRBV2 to TRBJ2-3, with D perhaps matching TRBD1 (5 bases). Germline V gene data show CDR1 as SNHLY and CDR2 as FYNNEI. V was clipped by 6 bases and J by 5 bases, with 18 bases between them. The length of the CDR3 is 15 residues. CDR3 region: CASRFQGGAVDTQYF. In DNA, the CDR3 is TGTGCCAGCAGATTCCAGGGTGGGGCCGTAGATACGCAGTATTTT.

This clone was seen just once. V gene TRBV7-3 combines with J gene TRBJ1-1; maybe TRBD1 (6 bases). The CDR3 sequence is 15 residues long. Trimming left V 2 bases short and J 4 bases short, with 14 bases between. Germline CDR1 and CDR2: SGHTA and FQGTGA. The chain's CDR3 is CASSLSRGWGTEAFF. DNA of the CDR3: TGTGCCAGCAGCTTATCGAGGGGGTGGGGCACTGAAGCTTTCTTT. Variable domain in full (rest from reference TRBV7-3 and TRBJ1-1): GAGVSQTPSNKVTEKGKYVELRCDPISGHTALYWYRQSLGQGPEFLIYFQGTGAADDSGLPNDRFFAVRPEGSVSTLKIQRTERGDSAVYLCASSLSRGWGTEAFFGQGTRLTVV.

The rearrangement joins TRBV7-2 to TRBJ1-4, with TRBD1 as a possible D gene (5 bases). V was pared by 0 bases and J by 7 bases, with 18 bases between. The CDR3 covers 17 residues. Germline assignment: CDR1 SGHTA and CDR2 FQGNSA. The CDR3 sequence is CASSLAGQGSRLEKLFF. For the CDR3, the DNA is TGTGCCAGCAGCTTAGCGGGGCAGGGATCGCGCCTTGAAAAACTGTTTTTT. Supplemented by reference TRBV7-2 and TRBJ1-4, the full variable domain reads GAGVSQSPSNKVTEKGKDVELRCDPISGHTALYWYRQSLGQGLEFLIYFQGNSAPDKSGLPSDRFSAERTGGSVSTLTIQRTQQEDSAVYLCASSLAGQGSRLEKLFFGSGTQLSVL.